This TCR beta chain was sequenced in a study of CD8 T cells in ankylosing spondylitis. Study outcomes and limitations: Made up of roughly 8 highly homologous variants, a TCR beta motif appeared characteristic of ankylosing spondylitis blood.

V was pared by 5 bases and J by 4 bases, with 8 bases of the junction left unmatched. In germline, CDR1 is SGHAT, CDR2 FQNNGV. The CDR3 loop spans 14 amino acids. This clonotype was counted a few times. Its antigen remains unknown. TCRdb re-called the 5' RACE reads through MiXCR, storing one row per CDR3 protein. The sample lists hundreds of thousands of distinct CDR3 sequences, roughly 12% seen once, with under 0.6% in the top ten. Sequencing was performed on blood, either unsorted or a sorted T cell fraction (not recorded which). The sequence derives from a male donor with ankylosing spondylitis. The V call is TRBV11-2, the J call TRBJ2-7; 7 nucleotides match TRBD1. The CDR3 DNA follows: TGTGCCAGCAGCGTTGACAGGGACCTATACGAGCAGTACTTC. This encodes CASSVDRDLYEQYF. Variable domain in full (rest from reference TRBV11-2 and TRBJ2-7): EAGVAQSPRYKIIEKRQSVAFWCNPISGHATLYWYQQILGQGPKLLIQFQNNGVVDDSQLPKDRFSAERLKGVDSTLKIQPAKLEDSAVYLCASSVDRDLYEQYFGPGTRLTVT.